Described below is a single T cell receptor gamma chain sequence and its context. This clone was found a few times. The specificity of this receptor is unknown. It has no much larger one-base neighbor in the sample; base qualities were not kept. CDR1 and CDR2 (EGSTGY, YDSYTSSV) derive from the germline V gene. The CDR3 starts with the cysteine, ends with the phenylalanine, and has 14 residues. The read is trimmed to its CDR3 DNA, 42 bases read in frame from base 1. Relative to germline, V is missing 3 bases and J is missing 8 bases, with 9 bases of the junction outside any gene match. Thymic samples were depleted of alphabeta T cells, then CD3+ TCRVdelta1+ TCRVdelta2- thymocytes were FACS-sorted. A purity of roughly 98% to 99.6% was achieved for sorted Vdelta1+ thymocytes. Thymic specimens were obtained from several paediatric patients, aged from about 5 days to 16 months, who were undergoing corrective cardiac surgery. Thymic tissue was dispersed, and mononuclear cells were isolated on a Histopaque-1077 density gradient. The staining antibodies were anti-TCRVdelta1 clone TS8.2, anti-TCRVdelta2 clone B6, anti-CD3 clone HIT3a and anti-TCRalphabeta clone IP26.

This record belongs to a study of Vδ1+ human thymocytes listed by TCRdb under 2018. In terms of the full investigation: As a data resource, the study described the mRNA-level TRG and TRD CDR3 repertoires found in highly purified Vdelta1+ thymocytes taken from young children. Validation of the multiplex-based CDR3 amplicon strategy against 5'RACE-based CDR3 amplicon generation methods had been performed previously. The paper's findings and limits, for the study overall: Unlike the oligoclonal repertoires in peripheral blood, the thymic TRG and TRD repertoires appeared highly polyclonal, with Gaussian CDR3 length distributions. Around a fifth of thymic TRD sequences were found to be Vdelta2 (and few were Vdelta3) despite high sort purity, in contrast to peripheral blood Vdelta1+ controls. Many TRG clonotypes were shared between donors (up to about 6.9x10^3), whereas TRD repertoires were essentially private (max roughly 120 shared). Because unexpected Vdelta2 sequences could lead to misinterpretation of bulk repertoire data, the authors recommended using highly purified populations and validating at the single-cell level. Because no clustering by age or sex was observed, donors were not stratified by these variables in the analyses.

RNA extraction was performed with the RNeasy mini kit, and reverse transcription was done with Superscript III. CDR3 amplicons were generated by multiplex PCR with pooled V-gene forward primers and a constant-region reverse primer carrying Illumina adaptor overhangs. After gel purification, amplicons were indexed with Nextera index primers over around 8 extra PCR cycles and were then purified with AMPure XP beads. The libraries were sequenced on an Illumina MiSeq using paired-end 250 bp reads, dual indexing and a 20% PhiX spike-in. The source study handled its data this way. Reads were quality checked with FastQC, and TRG read pairs were merged with ea-utils fastq-join. Annotation of sequences was performed with IMGT/HighV-QUEST, only productive sequences with unambiguous V-gene assignment were retained, and clonotypes were defined by identical CDR3 sequence. For downstream analysis, VDJtools 1.1.1, tcR 2.2.3, Treemap and vegan Shannon diversity in R 3.4.4 were used. TCRdb reprocessed the public reads with the caller CATT; rows with the same DNA were merged afterwards. These V and J calls originate from TCRdb's pipeline instead of the authors' own analysis. The table for this sample lists tens of thousands of gamma-chain clones; roughly a fifth of them were counted only once. Less than 2% of the sample belongs to the ten largest clones.

The receptor was derived from a girl less than two years old who had congenital heart surgery. The chain employs TRGV4 and TRGJP1. Material for sequencing was Vdelta1+ gamma-delta thymocytes from the thymus. The cell subset or site tag for this specimen amounts to: FACS-sorted CD3+ TCRalphabeta- TCRVdelta1+ TCRVdelta2- thymocytes. CDR3 reads: CATWDQRGGWFKIF. The sequenced DNA: TGTGCCACCTGGGATCAACGGGGAGGTTGGTTCAAGATATTT.